These T cell receptor beta chains were read from a single sample in a study of T-cell reconstitution after alpha-beta-depleted transplantation in children. TCRdb called the PCR reads again in MiXCR, with one record for every CDR3 protein. The sample lists around 200,000 distinct CDR3 sequences, 8% to 10% occurring once. The specimen was PBMCs from the stem cell graft donor, collected from the stem cell graft. These receptors were collected from a human donor who donated a stem cell graft to a child with acute lymphoblastic leukemia. Both conserved end residues are part of each CDR3. D genes are given only for firm matches.

TRBJ2-7 | TRBV3-1 | - | CASSQDANPYEQYF
TRBJ1-1 | TRBV11-2 | - | CASSVDWNTEAFF
TRBJ2-7 | TRBV6-2/TRBV6-3 | TRBD2 | CASSKTSGGLYEQYF
TRBJ2-7 | TRBV16 | TRBD1 | CASSQSDRGYEQYF
TRBJ2-1 | TRBV11-3 | - | CASSSRANNEQFF
TRBJ1-2 | TRBV12-3/TRBV12-4 | TRBD1 | CASSGRQGSNYGYTF
TRBJ1-2 | TRBV25-1 | - | CASSDSVRSYGYTF
TRBJ1-1 | TRBV20-1 | - | CSARGAWNTEAFF
TRBJ1-2 | TRBV5-1 | - | CASSSFDKTGYTF
TRBJ2-5 | TRBV5-1 | - | CASSKEVAVVETQYF
TRBJ1-6 | TRBV7-2 | - | CASSVRESGNSPLHF
TRBJ2-3 | TRBV7-8 | TRBD1 | CASSLGGTGRVESQYF
TRBJ1-2 | TRBV12-3/TRBV12-4 | TRBD1 | CASNLHPTGGNYGYTF
TRBJ1-1 | TRBV7-9 | TRBD1 | CASSNDRGQVTEAFF
TRBJ1-2 | TRBV5-1 | - | CASSLKPADYGYTF
TRBJ2-2 | TRBV12-3/TRBV12-4 | TRBD1 | CASSAPPDRVPGELFF